The 23 T cell receptor beta chains below were found in one sample sequenced in a study of OX40 agonist ivuxolimab in advanced cancers. The data were produced by immunoSEQ multiplex PCR, yet TCRdb's version contains in-frame clones alone and is incomplete. The sample contains roughly 70,000 clones, about 93% of which appear only once. The sample was CD4+ or CD8+ T cells sorted from blood, taken in a trial of the OX40 agonist ivuxolimab. The receptors shown here come from an adult with an advanced solid tumor such as melanoma, head and neck, liver or kidney cancer.

The chain uses TRBV7-9 and TRBJ2-5; 8 bases are a match to TRBD2. The end of the DNA aligns better with TRBJ2-7, so the J call may be wrong. This CDR3 contains 16 residues. The germline V gene has CDR1 SEHNR and CDR2 FQNEAQ (reference sequence). CDR3 residues: CASSLAFGGAIDEQYF. CDR3 DNA sequence: TGTGCCAGCAGCTTAGCGTTCGGGGGGGCTATCGACGAGCAGTACTTC.

This clone has a handful of counts. This chain uses TRBV7-8 with TRBJ1-6; no clear D gene. Germline loops: CDR1 SGHVS, CDR2 FQNEAQ. The V end lost 4 bases, the J end lost 6 bases, and 7 bases lay between the germline ends. CDR3 length equals 13 residues. CDR3 sequence (DNA): TGTGCCAGCAGCTGGGGAGGTAATTCACCCCTCCACTTT. Translation gives CASSWGGNSPLHF. Full variable domain (remainder filled in from reference TRBV7-8 and TRBJ1-6): GAGVSQSPRYKVAKRGQDVALRCDPISGHVSLFWYQQALGQGPEFLTYFQNEAQLDKSGLPSDRFFAERPEGSVSTLKIQRTQQEDSAVYLCASSWGGNSPLHFGNGTRLTVT.

V is TRBV7-9 and J is TRBJ1-1, with 9 bases aligning to TRBD1. CDR1 SEHNR and CDR2 FQNEAQ come from the germline V gene (reference sequence). The trim removed 7 bases at V and 7 bases at J, leaving 7 bases unmatched. This CDR3 is built from 13 residues. The CDR3 sequence is CASTTTGGIEAFF. The CDR3 DNA follows: TGTGCCAGCACCACGACAGGGGGAATTGAAGCTTTCTTT. Together with reference TRBV7-9 and TRBJ1-1, the CDR3 gives the full variable domain: DTGVSQNPRHKITKRGQNVTFRCDPISEHNRLYWYRQTLGQGPEFLTYFQNEAQLEKSRLLSDRFSAERPKGSFSTLEIQRTEQGDSAMYLCASTTTGGIEAFFGQGTRLTVV.

This chain joins TRBV27 and TRBJ1-5; D is uncertain. Trimming pared 0 bases from V and 6 bases from J, leaving 9 bases between. CDR1 MNHEY and CDR2 SMNVEV come from the germline V gene (reference sequence). The CDR3 consists of 14 residues. The CDR3 loop reads CASSLSTGSQPQHF. The CDR3 DNA is TGTGCCAGCAGTTTATCGACTGGGAGTCAGCCCCAGCATTTT.

CDR3 in amino acids: CASSPDRVYGYTF. The DNA for the CDR3 is TGTGCCAGCAGCCCCGACAGGGTCTATGGCTACACCTTC. The chain links TRBV11-2 to TRBJ1-2, with 7 bases that match TRBD1. CDR1 SGHAT and CDR2 FQNNGV come from the germline V gene. V shed 5 bases, J shed 4 bases, and the junction held 4 bases outside the gene matches. The CDR3 is 13 residues long.

The CDR3 DNA is TGCGCCAGCAGCCATCCACAGGACGCTGAGCAGTTCTTC. It encodes CASSHPQDAEQFF. The V call is TRBV4-3, the J call TRBJ2-1, with a weak D call TRBD1 (5 bases). The germline gives CDR1 LGHNA, CDR2 YSLEER. V was pared by 3 bases and J by 9 bases, with 12 bases between. The CDR3 has 13 residues.

The CDR3 DNA follows: TGTGCCAGCAGCTTGGAGATCTCTGGGACAGTTAATGAAAAACTGTTTTTT. Translation gives CASSLEISGTVNEKLFF. The V and J genes are TRBV7-9 and TRBJ1-4; 7 bases match TRBD1. J gave up 4 bases and V 3 bases, and 11 bases lay outside the gene matches. Germline CDR1 SEHNR, CDR2 FQNEAQ (reference sequence). CDR3 length equals 17 residues.

The chain employs TRBV27 and TRBJ2-7, with D possibly TRBD1 on 6 matching bases. V lost 7 bases and J 1 base, leaving 11 bases between the germline ends. CDR1 MNHEY and CDR2 SMNVEV come from the germline V gene (reference sequence). The CDR3 loop spans 13 amino acids. The CDR3 loop reads CASKDSGSYEQYF. In DNA, the CDR3 is TGTGCCAGCAAGGACAGTGGATCCTACGAGCAGTACTTC.

This sequence joins TRBV5-1 and TRBJ2-2; D is uncertain. This CDR3 has 13 amino acids. V shed 2 bases and J shed 6 bases, with 8 bases lying between them. Germline V CDR1 and CDR2: SGHRS, YFSETQ. CDR3 residues: CASSFQSAGELFF. The CDR3 DNA reads as TGCGCCAGCAGCTTTCAGTCTGCCGGGGAGCTGTTTTTT.

The chain recombines TRBV29-1 with TRBJ1-2, with 7 nucleotides matching TRBD1. CDR3 length: 13 amino acids. CDR1 is SQVTM and CDR2 is ANQGSEA in the germline V gene. The V segment lost 6 bases and the J segment 4 bases; nucleotides outside the gene matches: 8. The CDR3 bases are TGCAGCGTGCTCCGGGACAGCTTCTATGGCTACACCTTC. As protein: CSVLRDSFYGYTF.

The chain joins TRBV27 to TRBJ1-1; possible D gene TRBD1, 5 bases. Trimming stripped 3 bases from V and 4 bases from J, with 12 bases between. The CDR3 contains 14 residues. Germline V gene sequence: CDR1 MNHEY, CDR2 SMNVEV (reference sequence). The CDR3, as DNA: TGTGCCAGCAGTTTTGGGGGGGATTCCACTGAAGCTTTCTTT. Translating it yields CASSFGGDSTEAFF.

The rearrangement joins TRBV6-1 to TRBJ1-1, with unresolved D. With 9 bases removed from V and 0 bases from J, the gap between germline ends came to 8 bases. The CDR3 covers 12 residues. CDR1 and CDR2 (germline): MNHNS, SASEGT. The CDR3 is CARRAMNTEAFF. The DNA for the CDR3 is TGTGCCAGAAGGGCGATGAACACTGAAGCTTTCTTT.

As to this clone: This specimen includes other DNA sequences encoding the same CDR3. This rearrangement joins TRBV7-9 to TRBJ2-2; D perhaps matches TRBD2 (6 bases). The germline V and J ends were trimmed by 5 bases and 1 base, with 8 bases remaining between them. Germline V gives CDR1 SEHNR, CDR2 FQNEAQ (reference sequence). The CDR3 runs to 14 residues. CDR3 sequence: CASSRGGNTGELFF. The CDR3 DNA sequence: TGTGCCAGCAGCAGGGGAGGGAACACCGGGGAGCTGTTTTTT.

The chain couples TRBV5-5 to TRBJ2-7; D is possibly TRBD2 (5 bases). CDR3 length equals 15 residues. Deletions cut 4 bases from V and 0 bases from J, with 14 bases between. Germline V gene lookup returns CDR1 SGHKS and CDR2 YYEKEE (reference sequence). CDR3 residues: CASSEGHQSSYEQYF. The DNA for the CDR3 is TGTGCCAGCAGCGAGGGCCACCAGAGCTCCTACGAGCAGTACTTC.

The chain links TRBV6-1 to TRBJ1-3, with 8 bases matching TRBD1. The CDR3 is 14 residues long. V was clipped by 5 bases and J by 3 bases; unmatched bases: 3. The germline CDR1 and CDR2 sequences are MNHNS and SASEGT. The CDR3 DNA reads as TGTGCCAGCAGTCCGACAGGGGTTGGAAACACCATATATTTT. Its translation: CASSPTGVGNTIYF.

Worth noting for this clone: Compared with germline, one end of the junction differs, possibly owing to a read error. J is TRBJ1-5 and V is TRBV5-6; D perhaps matches TRBD1 (6 bases). The CDR3 is 14 amino acids. Germline V CDR1 and CDR2: SGHDT, YYEEEE. CDR3 DNA: TGTGCCAGCAGTTTGGGGGCAGGAGGGCAGCCCCAGCATTTT. Its translation: CASSLGAGGQPQHF. The full variable domain, its missing parts supplied by reference TRBV5-6 and TRBJ1-5, is DAGVTQSPTHLIKTRGQQVTLRCSPKSGHDTVSWYQQALGQGPQFIFQYYEEEERQRGNFPDRFSGHQFPNYSSELNVNALLLGDSALYLCASSLGAGGQPQHFGDGTRLSIL.

V gene TRBV9 combines with J gene TRBJ1-4; a weak D match, TRBD1 (5 bases). The CDR3 is made up of 14 amino acids. In germline, CDR1 is SGDLS, CDR2 YYNGEE. V was clipped by 5 bases and J by 6 bases, with 14 bases between them. The CDR3 protein is CASSSGTAYEKLFF. The CDR3 nucleotides are TGTGCCAGCAGTTCGGGGACGGCCTATGAAAAACTGTTTTTT.

This sequence joins TRBV28 and TRBJ1-2; possible D gene TRBD1, 5 bases. CDR1 is MDHEN, CDR2 SYDVKM, per germline. V was cut by 2 bases and J by 5 bases, with 9 bases left in between. This CDR3 contains 13 residues. The chain's CDR3 is CASSLGTEYGYTF. The CDR3 DNA reads as TGTGCCAGCAGTTTAGGGACGGAGTATGGCTACACCTTC.

V usage is TRBV7-9 and J usage is TRBJ1-2, with 9 bases aligning to TRBD1. This CDR3 is 16 amino acids long. The ends lost 4 bases at V and 4 bases at J; junction bases unmatched: 10. Germline V gene sequence: CDR1 SEHNR, CDR2 FQNEAQ (reference sequence). As DNA, the CDR3 is TGTGCCAGCAGCTCCAAGAACACAGGGGGCTTCTATGGCTACACCTTC. Encoded protein: CASSSKNTGGFYGYTF.

The chain joins TRBV4-3 to TRBJ1-1, with D tentatively TRBD1 (5 bases). The V gene's germline CDR1 is LGHNA and CDR2 YSLEER. V lost 7 bases and J lost 10, with 16 bases in between. CDR3 length equals 12 residues. In DNA form, the CDR3 reads TGCGCCAGCAACCACAAGGGAGGGGTAGCTTTCTTT. Its translation: CASNHKGGVAFF.

V is TRBV5-6 and J is TRBJ2-2, with D possibly being TRBD2 (6 bases). Germline lookup yields CDR1 SGHDT and CDR2 YYEEEE. V was shortened by 6 bases and J by 6 bases, with 21 bases between the two germline ends. The CDR3 length is 16 residues. The CDR3 DNA reads TGTGCCAGCATCAACCTGGCGGAGGGCCCCCCCGGGGAGCTGTTTTTT. Its translation: CASINLAEGPPGELFF.

The CDR3 DNA reads TGTGCCAGTAAAGAAGCAGGGGGTAGCGGCTACACCTTC. Translating it yields CASKEAGGSGYTF. V and J are TRBV19 and TRBJ1-2; 7 bases are a match to TRBD1. The CDR3 contains 13 residues. CDR1 is LNHDA and CDR2 is SQIVND in the germline V gene (reference sequence). J lost 8 bases, V lost 7 bases, and 10 bases had no gene match.

The chain employs TRBV7-9 and TRBJ2-1; no clear D gene. This CDR3 is built from 13 residues. With 3 bases removed from V and 6 bases from J, the gap between germline ends came to 9 bases. CDR1 is SEHNR, CDR2 FQNEAQ, per germline (reference sequence). CDR3 DNA: TGTGCCAGCAGCTTTCCGGCCGCCAATGAGCAGTTCTTC. Protein product: CASSFPAANEQFF. Complete variable domain (other parts from reference TRBV7-9 and TRBJ2-1): DTGVSQNPRHKITKRGQNVTFRCDPISEHNRLYWYRQTLGQGPEFLTYFQNEAQLEKSRLLSDRFSAERPKGSFSTLEIQRTEQGDSAMYLCASSFPAANEQFFGPGTRLTVL.